This TCR beta chain was recorded in a study of blood T cell repertoires in COVID-19. Study in general: Acute and convalescent COVID-19 samples came from the United States, Italy and Spain. T cells, B-cell-depleted T cells, or PBMCs supplied cDNA or gDNA.

This clone has just one count. In the original processing: By means of reference gene primer amplification, nucleated cell counts were estimated. Method: immunoSEQ multiplex PCR; TCRdb's copy keeps in-frame clones and lacks some. V and J calls and clone size are given by that table; D and trimming were obtained from the DNA. The data hold around 280,000 clones, with roughly 86% observed a single time. Material for sequencing was peripheral blood. The receptor was derived from a woman between 25 and 40 years old who had recovered from COVID-19.

The CDR3 sequence: CASSPTGTGELFF. The CDR3, as DNA: TGTGCCAGCAGCCCAACAGGAACCGGGGAGCTGTTTTTT. V gene TRBV7-3 combines with J gene TRBJ2-2; tentative D call: TRBD1 (5 bases). V was trimmed by 5 bases and J by 5 bases, leaving 9 bases between them. The CDR3 spans 13 residues. CDR1 and CDR2 (germline): SGHTA, FQGTGA.